Listed here is a single TCR beta chain. Its antigen remains unknown. The CDR3 runs 12 residues. The V gene lost 5 bases and the J gene lost 9 bases, with 14 bases spanning the gap. Looked up from germline, CDR1 is SGHTA and CDR2 is FQGNSA. Sequencing was at survey level. The assay was immunoSEQ multiplex PCR, and TCRdb's table has in-frame clones only and misses some. The table includes approximately 31,000 clones, around 67% detected once. This sample is part of a study of STAT5B mutations in CD4+ large granular lymphocyte leukemia. Study overall: Healthy donors showed HLA-associated enrichment of the CDR3 'QG' motif.

Study-wide points: Top patient clones used TRBV06 genes more often: 8/27 versus 2/35 in controls. Patient CD4-sorted repertoires looked more clonal than healthy CD4+ repertoires, even without putative leukemic clones.

The specimen sequenced was CD4+ T cells from blood buffy coats. V and J are TRBV7-2 and TRBJ2-7; the D is unclear. The receptor's source is a human donor in good health. The CDR3 here is CASSPASFGQYF. The CDR3 DNA reads TGTGCCAGCAGCCCGGCTTCCTTCGGGCAGTACTTC.